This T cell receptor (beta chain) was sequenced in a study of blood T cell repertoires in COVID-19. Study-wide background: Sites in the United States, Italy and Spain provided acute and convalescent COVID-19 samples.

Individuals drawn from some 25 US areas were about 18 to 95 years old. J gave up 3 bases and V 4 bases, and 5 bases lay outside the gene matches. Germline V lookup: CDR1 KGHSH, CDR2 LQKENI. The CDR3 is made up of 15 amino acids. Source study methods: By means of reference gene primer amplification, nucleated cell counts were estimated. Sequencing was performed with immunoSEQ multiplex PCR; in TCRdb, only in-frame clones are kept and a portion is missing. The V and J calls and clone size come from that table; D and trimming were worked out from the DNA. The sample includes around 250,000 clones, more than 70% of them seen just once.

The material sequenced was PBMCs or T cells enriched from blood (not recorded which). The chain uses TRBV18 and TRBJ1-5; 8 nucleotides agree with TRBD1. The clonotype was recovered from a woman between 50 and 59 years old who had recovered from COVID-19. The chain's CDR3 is CASSLGTGANQPQHF. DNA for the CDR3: TGTGCCAGCTCACTAGGGACAGGCGCCAATCAGCCCCAGCATTTT.